At least ten counts were recorded for the clone carrying this T cell receptor (beta chain). The entry originates in a study of molecular identifiers for immune sequencing clone quantification. The junction had 2 bases not matched to a gene; V was cut back by 5 bases and J by 5 bases. Germline loops: CDR1 LGHNT, CDR2 FRNRAP. This CDR3 is 12 amino acids long. One entry per CDR3 protein, called by TCRdb with MiXCR from the PCR reads. The sample lists 490,000 or so distinct CDR3 sequences, around 23% occurring once. The rearrangement uses TRBV12-5 and TRBJ1-1; TRBD1 agrees at 7 bases. The specimen sequenced was naive CD8+ T cells from blood, with Jurkat cell RNA spiked in. Sample subset: FACS-sorted CD8+CD4-CCR7+CD45RA+ naive T cells. The receptor's source is a human donor in good health. Some libraries in this study had Jurkat cell RNA spiked in. The DNA for the CDR3 is TGTGCTAGTGGTCAGGGGGGGACTGAAGCTTTCTTT. It yields the protein CASGQGGTEAFF.